This TCR beta chain was captured in a study of CD8 T cells in Susac syndrome (dated by TCRdb to about 2019). A note on the overall study: Among the sequenced Susac syndrome patients, about 6 had clinically active disease and about 8 were in clinical remission. Susac syndrome patients were therapy-naive, on corticosteroids (some also receiving IVIg), or on IVIg alone at blood withdrawal. Repertoire sequencing was used to test whether CD8+ T cell activation and differentiation in Susac syndrome was antigen driven.

RNA was extracted using the RNeasy kit, and roughly 0.45 to 1 microgram was reverse transcribed with random hexamers. The immunoSEQ multiplex PCR assay, covering 54 Vbeta and 13 Jbeta segments, was used to amplify TCR beta CDR3 regions. PCR amplification bias was corrected using a synthetic template baseline for primer optimization and computational correction. From the authors' description of their analysis: Only productive sequences were kept, with reads annotated to V, D and J genes according to IMGT and analyzed in immunoSEQ Analyzer. To calculate clonality, Shannon entropy was normalized by log2 of the number of productive unique sequences and then subtracted from one. For each patient and control, public and private clones were evaluated within the 100 most prevalent clones. Clones were defined as Susac-specific if absent from the healthy and MS cohorts, from 1052 published viral clones and from other ImmuneACCESS disease sequences. TCRdb's own reprocessing of the public reads used fastp at Q25 and MiXCR and kept productive beta chains. Rows merge per CDR3 protein into single entries with the most common DNA and genes. For this entry, the V and J calls and clone size follow TCRdb and not the study's own pipeline. This sample gives 55,000 to 80,000 distinct CDR3 sequences in total; 93% of them show up just once. The leading ten clones occupy about 0.14% of the sample.

High-throughput TCR beta sequencing profiled peripheral blood CD8+ and CD4+ T cells from healthy donors, Susac syndrome patients and multiple sclerosis patients. Susac syndrome patients met recently defined diagnostic criteria for definite or probable disease. Bulk CD8+ and CD4+ T cells were purified magnetically by negative isolation, whereas CD8+ TEMRA cells were enriched by FACS. Blood was collected in EDTA tubes and processed within 24 hours, with PBMCs isolated through density gradient centrifugation. PBMCs destined for TCR sequencing were cryopreserved in liquid nitrogen and later thawed in a 37 °C water bath. Purity of sorted or isolated CD4+, CD8+ and CD8+ TEMRA cells was at least 90%. CDR1 MGHRA and CDR2 YSYEKL were looked up in the germline V gene. V is pruned by 4 bases and J by 4 bases, leaving 4 bases of the junction without a gene match. The CDR3 goes from the cysteine to the phenylalanine over 14 residues. The only DNA kept is the CDR3, 42 bases in frame from the first base.

The investigation overall reported the following: In patients with Susac syndrome, the CD4+ T cell repertoire showed no detectable clonal expansion. The TCR sequencing and HLA analysis was acknowledged to have included a relatively small number of individuals.

This clonotype was detected once. The specificity of this receptor is unknown. Per-nucleotide qualities are absent, and no much larger clonotype sits a single base away. Just one read gives weak support. The chain is assembled from TRBV4-1 and TRBJ1-5; 7 junctional bases match TRBD1. The sequenced sample was CD4+ T cells from PBMCs. The TCR comes from a human donor with Susac syndrome. The DNA sequence is given as TGCGCCAGCAGCCCGGGACAGAAAAATCAGCCCCAGCATTTT. This codes for CASSPGQKNQPQHF.